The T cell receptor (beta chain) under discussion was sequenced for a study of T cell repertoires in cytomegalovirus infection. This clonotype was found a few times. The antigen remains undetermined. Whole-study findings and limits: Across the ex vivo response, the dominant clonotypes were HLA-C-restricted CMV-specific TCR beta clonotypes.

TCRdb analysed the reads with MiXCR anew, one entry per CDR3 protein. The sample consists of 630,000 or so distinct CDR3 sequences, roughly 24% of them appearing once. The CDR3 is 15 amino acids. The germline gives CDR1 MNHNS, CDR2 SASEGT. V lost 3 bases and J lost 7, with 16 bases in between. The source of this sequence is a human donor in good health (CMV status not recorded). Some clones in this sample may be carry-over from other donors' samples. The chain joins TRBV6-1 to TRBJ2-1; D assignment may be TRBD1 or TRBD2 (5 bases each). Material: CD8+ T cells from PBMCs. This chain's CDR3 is CASSDPGTRGNEQFF. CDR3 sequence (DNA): TGTGCCAGCAGTGATCCGGGGACCAGAGGGAATGAGCAGTTCTTC.